Listed below are T cell receptor beta chains from one sample, sequenced in a study. Using its own MiXCR run on the 5' RACE reads, TCRdb lists one record per CDR3 protein. The sample shows 8,500 to 9,000 distinct CDR3 sequences, over 25% of them seen only once. Specimen: naive CD4+ T cells sorted from a lymph node. The receptors originated from a female donor with breast cancer. Both conserved end residues are part of each CDR3. The D gene is left open where the match is weak. Clone size, where shown, is once, few, many, or a class for clones that have expanded.

TGTGCCAGCAGTCCAGGGAAGCGGCGATACGAGCAGCACTTC CASSPGKRRYEQHF TRBV6-2/TRBV6-3 . TRBJ2-7 .
TGTGCCAGCAGCGTAGATGGGGACTATGGCTACACCTTC CASSVDGDYGYTF TRBV9 . TRBJ1-2 .
TGCGCCAGCAGCTATACGGGGAAAGGGCAGCCCCAGCATTTT CASSYTGKGQPQHF TRBV5-1 . TRBJ1-5 few
TGTGCCAGCAGCCTCGTCCCGGGACTAGCGGGAGTGCAATCCTACAATGAGCAGTTCTTC CASSLVPGLAGVQSYNEQFF TRBV7-3 TRBD2 TRBJ2-1 few
TGTGCCAGTAGTACAGAGTCTGGGGCCAACGTCCTGACTTTC CASSTESGANVLTF TRBV19 . TRBJ2-6 once
TGTGCCAGCAGTTTAGAGGCGGGAGGGCCCCCATCCTACAATGAGCAGTTCTTC CASSLEAGGPPSYNEQFF TRBV12-3/TRBV12-4 TRBD2 TRBJ2-1 many
TGTGCCAGCAGTTCCAAAGGTGCTGGAGGGGGCAACTATGGCTACACCTTC CASSSKGAGGGNYGYTF TRBV6-6 TRBD1 TRBJ1-2 .
TGCGCCAGCAGCTTCCCCGACGGCTACGAGCAGTACTTC CASSFPDGYEQYF TRBV5-1 . TRBJ2-7 .
TGTGCCAGCTCACCAGGGCGCGAGCAGTACTTC CASSPGREQYF TRBV18 . TRBJ2-7 few
TGTGCCAGCAGTTTCAGCCCCAGGGGGCGGTTCTATGGCTACACCTTC CASSFSPRGRFYGYTF TRBV28 TRBD1 TRBJ1-2 many
TGTGCCAGCAGCCAAGATCGGGCTTGGGGGTCCTCCAGCAATGAGCAGTTCTTC CASSQDRAWGSSSNEQFF TRBV3-1 . TRBJ2-1 .
TGTGCCAGCAGTCGCGCTTCGAGGGATGAGCAGTTCTTC CASSRASRDEQFF TRBV6-2/TRBV6-3 . TRBJ2-1 .
TGTGCCAGCAGCCAAGTGACACTAGCGGGAGTAGGGGCCAATGAGCAGTTCTTC CASSQVTLAGVGANEQFF TRBV14 TRBD2 TRBJ2-1 .
TGCGCCAGCAGCTTGGAGGGGCCCTGGGACACTGAAGCTTTCTTT CASSLEGPWDTEAFF TRBV5-1 . TRBJ1-1 many
TGTGCCAGCAGCGTATACGGGACTAGCGGGTACAATGAGCAGTTCTTC CASSVYGTSGYNEQFF TRBV9 TRBD2 TRBJ2-1 .
TGCGCCAGCAGCTTTGACAGGGACTATGGCTACACCTTC CASSFDRDYGYTF TRBV5-1 TRBD1 TRBJ1-2 many
TGTGCCAGCAGGACAGGGGGCGCCGGGGCCAACGTCCTGACTTTC CASRTGGAGANVLTF TRBV6-1 TRBD1 TRBJ2-6 .
TGTGCCAGCGGCCTAGGGGGTACCGGCAATCAGCCCCAGCATTTT CASGLGGTGNQPQHF TRBV7-9 . TRBJ1-5 .
TGCAGTGCTAGACGCAGGGTGTGGGGCGAGCAGTACTTC CSARRRVWGEQYF TRBV20-1 . TRBJ2-7 many
TGCGCCAGCAGCCAAGACGGCAGGGGTAGGGAGCAGTACTTC CASSQDGRGREQYF TRBV4-1 . TRBJ2-7 many
TGCAGTGCTAGACCCTCTTCATCTAGCACAGATACGCAGTATTTT CSARPSSSSTDTQYF TRBV20-1 . TRBJ2-3 medium-sized
TGTGCCAGCAGTCCCTCGGAAACAACTAATGAAAAACTGTTTTTT CASSPSETTNEKLFF TRBV6-5 . TRBJ1-4 .
TGTGCCAGCAACAGCGACAGGGGCGCACCCTACGAGCAGTACTTC CASNSDRGAPYEQYF TRBV7-8 TRBD1 TRBJ2-7 few